This entry concerns a single T cell receptor (beta chain). These data are taken from a study of human T cells and chemical hapten exposure. Time point: healthy volunteer bleed at 2 weeks. RNA extraction used unfractionated whole blood as the source of total RNA. V lost 6 bases and J 6 bases, leaving 15 bases between the germline ends. The CDR3 runs to 12 residues. CDR1 is SQVTM and CDR2 is ANQGSEA in the germline V gene. One entry per CDR3 protein results from TCRdb running MiXCR on the RACE reads. The table includes 49,000 or so distinct CDR3 sequences, about 4.5% detected once. The material sequenced was whole blood. This chain links TRBV29-1 with TRBJ2-7; D might be TRBD2 (5 bases). The sequence derives from a human donor in good health. Some clones in this sample may be carry-over from other donors' samples. CDR3 sequence reads: CSVSSGRPEQYF. CDR3 DNA sequence: TGCAGCGTCTCCAGCGGCAGGCCCGAGCAGTACTTC.